A selection of T cell receptor beta chains follows, all from one sample in a study of breast tumors, draining lymph nodes, adjacent tissues. Using its own MiXCR run on the multiplex PCR reads, TCRdb lists one record per CDR3 protein. The table shows approximately 90,000 distinct CDR3 sequences, with approximately 30% occurring only once. Sequenced: axillary lymph node tissue. Receptors were obtained from a female donor with breast cancer. Some clones in this sample may be carry-over from other donors' samples. Each CDR3 is given with its conserved first and last residue. D genes are given only for firm matches. Expanded clones get a size class; other rows say once, few or many, or leave the size out.

length	size	V	D	J	CDR3	DNA
13	many	TRBV11-3	-	TRBJ2-7	CASSLTSSYEQYF	TGTGCCAGCAGCCTAACTAGTTCCTACGAGCAGTACTTC
16	-	TRBV14	TRBD2	TRBJ2-5	CASSQWLAGYQETQYF	TGTGCCAGCAGCCAGTGGCTAGCGGGATATCAAGAGACCCAGTACTTC
12	many	TRBV4-3	-	TRBJ1-2	CASSGQAYGYTF	TGCGCCAGCTCGGGGCAGGCCTATGGCTACACCTTC
15	-	TRBV9	-	TRBJ2-1	CASSVAVGSYNEQFF	TGTGCCAGCAGCGTAGCTGTGGGGTCCTACAATGAGCAGTTCTTC
12	-	TRBV7-2	-	TRBJ2-2	CASSSGVGELFF	TGTGCCAGCAGTAGTGGGGTCGGGGAGCTGTTTTTT
17	many	TRBV6-2/TRBV6-3	TRBD1	TRBJ1-3	CASSYSSPGQSGNTIYF	TGTGCCAGCAGTTACTCCAGCCCGGGACAGTCTGGAAACACCATATATTTT
11	many	TRBV6-1	-	TRBJ1-5	CASSENQPQHF	TGTGCCAGCAGTGAAAATCAGCCCCAGCATTTT
13	many	TRBV2	-	TRBJ1-3	CASSWGAGNTIYF	TGTGCCAGCTCCTGGGGAGCTGGAAACACCATATATTTT
17	-	TRBV29-1	TRBD1	TRBJ1-3	CSVESQGQDISGNTIYF	TGCAGCGTTGAATCCCAGGGACAGGACATCTCTGGAAACACCATATATTTT
16	many	TRBV5-6	-	TRBJ2-3	CASSAGISHYTDTQYF	TGTGCCAGCAGCGCCGGGATTTCCCACTACACAGATACGCAGTATTTT